The 8 T cell receptor beta chains in this list originate from one sample, sequenced in a study of CD8 T cells in ankylosing spondylitis. Notes on the study in general: Ankylosing spondylitis blood appeared to be characterized by a TCR beta motif of fewer than ten highly homologous variants.

TCRdb ran MiXCR on the 5' RACE reads and lists one entry per CDR3 protein. Among 650,000 to 800,000 distinct CDR3 sequences listed, roughly 20% were seen once. Their specific antigens are unknown. The sequenced material came from blood, either unsorted or a sorted T cell fraction (not recorded which). These receptors all come from a male donor with ankylosing spondylitis.

There are a few counts of this clonotype. The genes are TRBV4-3 and TRBJ1-6; no firm D call. Germline V gives CDR1 LGHNA, CDR2 YSLEER. V lost 3 bases to trimming and J lost 7 bases, with 7 bases between them. The CDR3 runs to 13 residues. CDR3: CASSQTRNSPLHF. Written as DNA, the CDR3 is TGCGCCAGCAGCCAGACACGAAATTCACCCCTCCACTTT.

The rearrangement joins TRBV11-2 to TRBJ2-3; 13 bases line up with TRBD2. With V trimmed by 5 bases and J by 6 bases, 5 bases remained unmatched. Germline V gene sequence: CDR1 SGHAT, CDR2 FQNNGV. The CDR3 has 15 residues. CDR3 residues: CASSVTSGGADTQYF. The CDR3 DNA is TGTGCCAGCAGCGTTACTAGCGGGGGGGCGGATACGCAGTATTTT.

This sequence joins TRBV7-9 and TRBJ2-3; D possibly matches TRBD1 or TRBD2 (5 bases each). The germline V gene encodes CDR1 SEHNR and CDR2 FQNEAQ (reference sequence). CDR3 length: 14 residues. Trimming pared 3 bases from V and 4 bases from J, leaving 11 bases between. The CDR3 region has the DNA TGTGCCAGCAGCTTGAGGGGAACTTCAGATACGCAGTATTTT. As protein: CASSLRGTSDTQYF.

V usage is TRBV29-1 and J usage is TRBJ2-1; 7 bases are shared with TRBD1. The V segment lost 7 bases and the J segment 6 bases; nucleotides outside the gene matches: 9. Germline-derived CDR1 and CDR2 are SQVTM and ANQGSEA. CDR3 length: 13 residues. The CDR3 nucleotides are TGCAGCGGGTCCGCGACAGGGACCAATGAGCAGTTCTTC. This gives the protein CSGSATGTNEQFF.

V gene TRBV12-3 or TRBV12-4 combines with J gene TRBJ1-5, with unresolved D. Trimming took 4 bases from V and 0 from J, leaving 16 bases between them. The CDR3 contains 17 residues. The CDR3, as DNA: TGTGCCAGCAGTTCTTGGTTTTCACGCAATAGCAATCAGCCCCAGCATTTT. Translated: CASSSWFSRNSNQPQHF.

The chain links TRBV28 to TRBJ2-7; TRBD2 aligns across 12 bases. There are 15 residues in the CDR3. Germline CDR1 and CDR2: MDHEN and SYDVKM. Trimming at V came to 5 bases and at J to 3 bases, leaving 5 bases not matched to a gene. Written as DNA, the CDR3 is TGTGCCAGCAGTCCTGGGACTAGCGGGTTCTACGAGCAGTACTTC. This translates into CASSPGTSGFYEQYF.

This chain connects TRBV6-5 to TRBJ1-6, with 7 bases lining up with TRBD1. Looked up from germline, CDR1 is MNHEY and CDR2 is SVGAGI. CDR3 size: 17 residues. V dropped 0 bases and J dropped 0; count of bases not matched to a gene: 2. The CDR3 sequence: CASSYSPGGSYNSPLHF. CDR3 in DNA: TGTGCCAGCAGTTACTCGCCAGGGGGCTCCTATAATTCACCCCTCCACTTT.

Only a few counts were recorded for this clonotype. CDR3 DNA: TGTGCCAGCAGCTTTTGGCCTACAAATTACAATGAGCAGTTCTTC. Protein product: CASSFWPTNYNEQFF. The chain combines TRBV5-5 with TRBJ2-1; D gene uncertain. Trimming cost V 2 bases and J 4 bases, with 13 bases left between them. In germline, CDR1 is SGHKS, CDR2 YYEKEE (reference sequence). CDR3 length: 15 amino acids.